Sequencing of this T cell receptor beta chain was carried out in a study of CD8 T cells in ankylosing spondylitis. TCRdb reanalysed the 5' RACE reads using MiXCR and keeps one entry per CDR3 protein. The data show about 400,000 distinct CDR3 sequences, roughly 20% seen once. A few counts support this clonotype. This CDR3 contains 15 residues. Germline loops: CDR1 DFQATT, CDR2 SNEGSKA (reference sequence). V lost 1 base and J lost 2, with 13 bases in between. The V gene is TRBV20-1, the J gene TRBJ2-3, with D possibly being TRBD1 or TRBD2 (6 bases each). This receptor was taken from a male donor with ankylosing spondylitis or in good health (not recorded which). The sample taken for sequencing was blood, either unsorted or a sorted T cell fraction (not recorded which). CDR3 sequence (DNA): TGCAGTGCTAGAGTCCCGGGGGCGGACACAGATACGCAGTATTTT. It yields the protein CSARVPGADTDTQYF.